This T cell receptor beta chain is drawn from a study of T cells in Graves' hyperthyroidism and ophthalmopathy. Study at large: Any treatment followed the collection of peripheral blood at initial diagnosis.

Inclusion characteristics of ophthalmopathy patients comprised a Clinical Activity Score of at least 3, a NOSPECS grade of at least 4, and duration under 3 months. Study-wide findings and caveats: Blood samples included most of the expanded thyroid clonotypes exceeding 0.001.

Authors of the study amplified TCR beta CDR3 regions from RNA transcripts. First-round RT-PCR targeting the TCR CDR3 was performed with the HTBI primer set. In TCRdb, the multiplex PCR reads were re-called with MiXCR into one record per CDR3 protein. The sample records about half a million distinct CDR3 sequences, less than 20% being singletons. The CDR3 covers 15 residues. Germline V gives CDR1 SGHDT, CDR2 YYEEEE. V was pared by 6 bases and J by 13 bases, with 19 bases of the junction left unmatched. Note on this clonotype: Its cognate antigen is unknown.

V gene TRBV5-6 combines with J gene TRBJ2-1, with 7 nucleotides matching TRBD2. Sample: blood. This receptor was identified in a man aged 35 to 55 with Graves' ophthalmopathy. The CDR3 protein is CASTLLGLQLNEQFF. CDR3 DNA sequence: TGTGCCAGCACCCTATTGGGACTACAGTTAAACGAACAGTTCTTC.